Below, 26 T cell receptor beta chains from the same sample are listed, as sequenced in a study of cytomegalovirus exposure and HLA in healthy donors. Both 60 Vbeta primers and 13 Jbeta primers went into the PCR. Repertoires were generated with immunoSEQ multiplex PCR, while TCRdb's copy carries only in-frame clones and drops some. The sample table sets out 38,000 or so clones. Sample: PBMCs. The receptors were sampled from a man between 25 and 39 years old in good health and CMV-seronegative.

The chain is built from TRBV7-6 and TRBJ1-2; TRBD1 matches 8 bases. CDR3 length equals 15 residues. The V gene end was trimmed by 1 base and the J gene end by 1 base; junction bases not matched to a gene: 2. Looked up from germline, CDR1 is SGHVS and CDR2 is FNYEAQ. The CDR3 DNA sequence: TGTGCCAGCAGCTTAGGGACAGGGAATAACTATGGCTACACCTTC. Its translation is CASSLGTGNNYGYTF.

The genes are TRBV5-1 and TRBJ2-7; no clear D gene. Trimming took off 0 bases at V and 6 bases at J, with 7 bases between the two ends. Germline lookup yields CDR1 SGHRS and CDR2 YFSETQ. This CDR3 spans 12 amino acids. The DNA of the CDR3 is TGCGCCAGCAGCTTGGCCTGGGCCGAGCAGTACTTC. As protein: CASSLAWAEQYF.

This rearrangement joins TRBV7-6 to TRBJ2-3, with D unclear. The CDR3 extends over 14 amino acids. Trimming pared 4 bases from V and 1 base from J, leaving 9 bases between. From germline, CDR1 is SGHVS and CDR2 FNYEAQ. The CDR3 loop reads CASSWSPGTDTQYF. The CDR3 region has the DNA TGTGCCAGCAGCTGGAGTCCGGGCACAGATACGCAGTATTTT.

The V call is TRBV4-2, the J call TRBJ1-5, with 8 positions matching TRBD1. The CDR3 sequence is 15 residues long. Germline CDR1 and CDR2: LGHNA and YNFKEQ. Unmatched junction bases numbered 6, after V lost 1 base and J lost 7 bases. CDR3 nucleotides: TGTGCCAGCAGCCAAGCGGACAGGGCAGGGCAGCCCCAGCATTTT. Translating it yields CASSQADRAGQPQHF.

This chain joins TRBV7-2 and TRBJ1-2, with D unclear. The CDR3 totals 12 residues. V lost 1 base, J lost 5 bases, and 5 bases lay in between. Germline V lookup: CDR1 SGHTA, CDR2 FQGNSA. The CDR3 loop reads CASSLVGYGYTF. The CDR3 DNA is TGTGCCAGCAGCTTAGTCGGGTATGGCTACACCTTC.

CDR3 DNA: TGTGCCAGCACCCCTAAGGGGGGGCCGGACACCGGGGAGCTGTTTTTT. It translates to CASTPKGGPDTGELFF. The chain links TRBV25-1 to TRBJ2-2, with D perhaps TRBD2 (7 bases). The ends were cut back, 7 bases at V and 3 bases at J, with 18 bases in the middle. In germline, CDR1 is MGHDK, CDR2 SYGVNS. This CDR3 is built from 16 residues.

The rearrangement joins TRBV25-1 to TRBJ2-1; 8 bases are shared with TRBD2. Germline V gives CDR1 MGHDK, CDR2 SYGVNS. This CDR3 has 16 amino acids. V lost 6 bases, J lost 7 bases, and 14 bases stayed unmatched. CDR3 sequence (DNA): TGTGCCAGCAGCCCCCCCCGAGCGGGAGTAGATAATGAGCAGTTCTTC. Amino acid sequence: CASSPPRAGVDNEQFF.

The CDR3 region is CASTLGAGDTGELFF. The CDR3 DNA reads as TGTGCCAGCACTTTGGGGGCAGGGGACACCGGGGAGCTGTTTTTT. The genes are TRBV6-6 and TRBJ2-2; TRBD1 might be the D (6 bases). The germline gives CDR1 MNHNY, CDR2 SVGAGI (reference sequence). V was clipped by 7 bases and J by 3 bases, with 15 bases between them. CDR3 length: 15 residues.

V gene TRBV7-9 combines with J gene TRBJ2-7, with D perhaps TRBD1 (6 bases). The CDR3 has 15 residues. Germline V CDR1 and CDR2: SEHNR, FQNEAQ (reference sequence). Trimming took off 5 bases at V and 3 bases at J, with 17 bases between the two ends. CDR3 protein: CASSHPPDRIYEQYF. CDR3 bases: TGTGCCAGCAGCCACCCCCCCGACAGGATCTACGAGCAGTACTTC.

The CDR3 region is CASSLDTSGRGWDEQFF. The CDR3 DNA reads as TGCGCCAGCAGCTTGGATACTAGCGGGCGGGGTTGGGATGAGCAGTTCTTC. This rearrangement joins TRBV5-1 to TRBJ2-1, with 9 bases aligning to TRBD2. CDR1 and CDR2 from the germline V gene are SGHRS and YFSETQ. The CDR3 is made up of 17 amino acids. V was clipped by 0 bases and J by 8 bases; unmatched bases: 12.

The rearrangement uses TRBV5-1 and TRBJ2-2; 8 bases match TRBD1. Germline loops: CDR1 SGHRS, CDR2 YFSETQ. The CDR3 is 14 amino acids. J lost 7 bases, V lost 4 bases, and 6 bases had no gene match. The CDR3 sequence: CASSVRQGFGELFF. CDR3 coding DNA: TGCGCCAGCAGCGTCCGACAGGGGTTCGGGGAGCTGTTTTTT.

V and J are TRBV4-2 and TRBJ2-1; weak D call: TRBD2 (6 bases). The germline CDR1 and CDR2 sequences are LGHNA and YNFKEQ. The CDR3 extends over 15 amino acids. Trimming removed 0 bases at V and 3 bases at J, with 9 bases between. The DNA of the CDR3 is TGTGCCAGCAGCCAAGATTGGGGAGGCTACAATGAGCAGTTCTTC. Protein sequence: CASSQDWGGYNEQFF.

DNA for the CDR3: TGTGCCAGCAGCTTGGGTCAGGGTTGGATGAATTCACCCCTCCACTTT. The encoded protein is CASSLGQGWMNSPLHF. The genes are TRBV5-6 and TRBJ1-6; D possibly corresponds to TRBD1 (5 bases). The CDR3 spans 16 residues. Germline V gene data show CDR1 as SGHDT and CDR2 as YYEEEE. The V end lost 0 bases, the J end lost 7 bases, and 14 bases lay between the germline ends.

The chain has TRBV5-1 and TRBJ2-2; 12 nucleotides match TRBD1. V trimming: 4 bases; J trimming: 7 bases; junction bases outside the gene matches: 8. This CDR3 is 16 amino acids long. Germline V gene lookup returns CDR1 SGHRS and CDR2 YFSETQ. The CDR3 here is CASSPGQGAPGGELFF. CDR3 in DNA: TGCGCCAGCAGCCCGGGACAGGGGGCCCCCGGCGGGGAGCTGTTTTTT.

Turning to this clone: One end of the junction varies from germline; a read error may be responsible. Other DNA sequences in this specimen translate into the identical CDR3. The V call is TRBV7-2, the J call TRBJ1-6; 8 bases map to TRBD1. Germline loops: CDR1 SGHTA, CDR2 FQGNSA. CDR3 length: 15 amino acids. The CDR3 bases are TGTGCCAGCAGCTTACAGCAGGGGGCGAATTCACCCCTACACTTT. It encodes CASSLQQGANSPLHF.

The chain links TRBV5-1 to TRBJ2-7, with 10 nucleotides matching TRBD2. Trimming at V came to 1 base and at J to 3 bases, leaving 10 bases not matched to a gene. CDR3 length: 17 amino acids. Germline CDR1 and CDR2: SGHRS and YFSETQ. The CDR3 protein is CASSLTSGATLDYEQYF. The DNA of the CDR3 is TGCGCCAGCAGCTTGACTAGCGGGGCCACCCTCGACTACGAGCAGTACTTC.

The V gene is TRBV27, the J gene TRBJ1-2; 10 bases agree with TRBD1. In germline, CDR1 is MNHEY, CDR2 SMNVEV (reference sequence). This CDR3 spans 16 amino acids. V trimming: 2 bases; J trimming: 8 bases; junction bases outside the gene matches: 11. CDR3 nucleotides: TGTGCCAGCAGTTTACTGGGACAGGGGACACTGGGCGGCTACACCTTC. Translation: CASSLLGQGTLGGYTF.

In DNA, the CDR3 is TGCGCCAGCAGCTGGTTCCGGGAAACAAGCTACGAGCAGTACTTC. This encodes CASSWFRETSYEQYF. The V gene is TRBV5-1, the J gene TRBJ2-7; D may be TRBD2 (5 bases). Germline values: CDR1 SGHRS, CDR2 YFSETQ. Trimming pared 3 bases from V and 3 bases from J, leaving 16 bases between. The CDR3 has 15 amino acids.

The CDR3 region is CASSVPGFSSYEQYF. CDR3 in DNA: TGTGCCAGCAGTGTACCCGGGTTCAGCTCCTACGAGCAGTACTTC. The chain combines TRBV2 with TRBJ2-7, with D unclear. CDR1 is SNHLY and CDR2 is FYNNEI in the germline V gene. The CDR3 has 15 residues. Trimming cost V 4 bases and J 0 bases, with 13 bases left between them.

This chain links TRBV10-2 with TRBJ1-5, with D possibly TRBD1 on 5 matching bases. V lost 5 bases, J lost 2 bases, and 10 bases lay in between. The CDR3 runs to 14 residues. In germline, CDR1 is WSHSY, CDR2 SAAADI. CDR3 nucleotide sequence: TGCGCCAGCAGTACGGGGGATCGCAATCAGCCCCAGCATTTT. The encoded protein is CASSTGDRNQPQHF.

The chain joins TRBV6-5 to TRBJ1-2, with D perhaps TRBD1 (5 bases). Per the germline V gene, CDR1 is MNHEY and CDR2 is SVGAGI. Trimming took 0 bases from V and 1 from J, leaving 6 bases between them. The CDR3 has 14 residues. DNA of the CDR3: TGTGCCAGCAGTTACTCCGGGGGTAACTATGGCTACACCTTC. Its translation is CASSYSGGNYGYTF.

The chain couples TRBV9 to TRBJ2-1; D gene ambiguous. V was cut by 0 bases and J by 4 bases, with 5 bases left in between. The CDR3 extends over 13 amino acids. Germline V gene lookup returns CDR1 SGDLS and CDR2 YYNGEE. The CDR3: CASSVERYNEQFF. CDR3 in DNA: TGTGCCAGCAGCGTAGAGCGTTACAATGAGCAGTTCTTC. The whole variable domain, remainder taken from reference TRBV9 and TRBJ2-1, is DSGVTQTPKHLITATGQRVTLRCSPRSGDLSVYWYQQSLDQGLQFLIQYYNGEERAKGNILERFSAQQFPDLHSELNLSSLELGDSALYFCASSVERYNEQFFGPGTRLTVL.

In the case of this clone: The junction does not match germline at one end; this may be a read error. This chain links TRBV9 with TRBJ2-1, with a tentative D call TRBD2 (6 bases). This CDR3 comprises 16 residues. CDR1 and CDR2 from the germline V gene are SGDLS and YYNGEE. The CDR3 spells CASSATGVSSDNEQFF. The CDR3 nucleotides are TGTGCCAGCAGCGCGACGGGGGTCAGCTCCGACAATGAGCAGTTCTTC.

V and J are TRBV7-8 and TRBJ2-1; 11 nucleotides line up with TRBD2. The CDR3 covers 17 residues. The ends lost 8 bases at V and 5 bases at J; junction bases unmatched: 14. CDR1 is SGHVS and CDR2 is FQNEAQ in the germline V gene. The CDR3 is CASPQPGLAEKDNEQFF. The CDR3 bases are TGTGCCAGCCCTCAGCCGGGACTAGCGGAGAAAGACAATGAGCAGTTCTTC.

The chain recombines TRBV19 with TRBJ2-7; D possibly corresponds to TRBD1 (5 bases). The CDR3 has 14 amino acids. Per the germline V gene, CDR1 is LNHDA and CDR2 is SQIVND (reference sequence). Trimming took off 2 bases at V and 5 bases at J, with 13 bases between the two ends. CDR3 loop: CASSITGVGNEQYF. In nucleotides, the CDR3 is TGTGCCAGTAGTATAACAGGAGTTGGCAACGAGCAGTACTTC.

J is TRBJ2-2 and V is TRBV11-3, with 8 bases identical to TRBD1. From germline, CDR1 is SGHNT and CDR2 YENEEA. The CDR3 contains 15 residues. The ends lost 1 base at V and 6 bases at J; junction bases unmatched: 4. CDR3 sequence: CASSLGTGSAGELFF. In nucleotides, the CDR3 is TGTGCCAGCAGCTTAGGGACAGGGAGCGCCGGGGAGCTGTTTTTT.